This T cell receptor beta chain originates from a study of shared clonotypes between healthy human individuals. Regarding the study as a whole: The study drew on few donors, limiting represented genetic and exposure-history diversity. Generation probability values for non-shared clonotypes were lower than those for clonotypes shared by all four donors. Although depth was large, rarefaction showed that sequencing of the sorted subsets was incomplete.

Clones were sequenced by immunoSEQ multiplex PCR, and TCRdb holds only the in-frame ones, with some missing. The data hold roughly 500,000 clones, with 90% to 96% observed a single time. The CDR3 runs 16 residues. The V gene's germline CDR1 is SGHRS and CDR2 YFSETQ. In this sample, this clone turned up once. The antigen remains unidentified. The V and J genes are TRBV5-1 and TRBJ2-5; TRBD2 might be the D (6 bases). The J call is in doubt because the DNA end fits TRBJ2-7 better. This TCR derives from a woman in her twenties or thirties in good health. The sample consisted of naive CD4+ T cells sorted from blood. Stated subset: CD45RA+ positively selected. The CDR3 here is CASSNGGISVLYEQYF. The CDR3 nucleotides are TGCGCCAGCAGCAACGGCGGGATCTCCGTACTCTACGAGCAGTACTTC.